This is a list of T cell receptor beta chains from one sample in a study of blood T cell repertoires in COVID-19. Assay: immunoSEQ multiplex PCR; the TCRdb copy retains only in-frame clones and omits some. The data show tens of thousands of clones, over 65% seen once. The source material was peripheral blood. The origin of the receptors is a man aged 45 to 65 with active or convalescent COVID-19. The CDR3 runs from the conserved cysteine through the conserved F or W. D genes are given only for firm matches. A clone size is listed for some rows: how often the clone was seen (once, few, many), or a class if it is expanded.

J: TRBJ2-1
size: .
D: .
V: TRBV9
DNA: TGTGCCAGCAGCGTAGACCCCCCCGCGGGGGCCGACAATGAGCAGTTCTTC
CDR3: CASSVDPPAGADNEQFF

J: TRBJ2-1
size: .
D: .
V: TRBV7-9
DNA: TGTGCCAGCAGCTTACCTAGCCCCAGAGGGAATGAGCAGTTCTTC
CDR3: CASSLPSPRGNEQFF

J: TRBJ2-2
size: .
D: TRBD2
V: TRBV7-6
DNA: TGTGCCAGCAGCTTAGCCGCCAGTGCTAGCGGGGGGGTGTTCGCCGGGGAGCTGTTTTTT
CDR3: CASSLAASASGGVFAGELFF

J: TRBJ2-7
size: few
D: .
V: TRBV5-1
DNA: TGCGCCAGCACTTCACAGGGCTCTAACGAGCAGTACTTC
CDR3: CASTSQGSNEQYF

J: TRBJ2-5
size: .
D: TRBD2
V: TRBV4-2
DNA: TGTGCCAGCAGCCAAGTCGGGATAGCGGGGGCGAAGACCCAGTACTTC
CDR3: CASSQVGIAGAKTQYF

J: TRBJ2-2
size: .
D: TRBD1
V: TRBV6-5
DNA: TGTGCCAGCACCCCGGACAGGCGGCCTTCAGGGGAGCTGTTTTTT
CDR3: CASTPDRRPSGELFF

J: TRBJ2-7
size: .
D: .
V: TRBV3-1/TRBV3-2
DNA: TGTGCCAGCAGCCAAGTACAGGGAGAGCAGTACTTC
CDR3: CASSQVQGEQYF

J: TRBJ2-3
size: .
D: TRBD1
V: TRBV19
DNA: TGTGCCAGTACCAGATCTCGGGGACAGGGACGAGATACGCAGTATTTT
CDR3: CASTRSRGQGRDTQYF

J: TRBJ2-7
size: .
D: TRBD1
V: TRBV19
DNA: TGTGCCAGTAGTATCGATGGACAGGGGAAACAGTACTTC
CDR3: CASSIDGQGKQYF

J: TRBJ1-5
size: .
D: .
V: TRBV3-1/TRBV3-2
DNA: TGTGCCAGCAGTCGCACCTATAGCAATCAGCCCCAGCATTTT
CDR3: CASSRTYSNQPQHF

J: TRBJ1-2
size: .
D: .
V: TRBV19
DNA: TGTGCCAGTAGTATAGATATCTACAGTTACTATGGCTACACCTTC
CDR3: CASSIDIYSYYGYTF

J: TRBJ1-1
size: .
D: .
V: TRBV3-1/TRBV3-2
DNA: TGTGCCAGCAGCCAAGCAGGGGCACGGGAAGCTTTCTTT
CDR3: CASSQAGAREAFF

J: TRBJ2-7
size: .
D: .
V: TRBV5-1
DNA: TGCGCCAGCAGCTCGGTAGCCTACGAGCAGTACTTC
CDR3: CASSSVAYEQYF

J: TRBJ1-4
size: .
D: .
V: TRBV15
DNA: TGTGCCACCAGCAGAGATCGGGAGGAAAAACTGTTTTTT
CDR3: CATSRDREEKLFF

J: TRBJ1-6
size: few
D: .
V: TRBV2
DNA: TGTGCCAGCAGTTATCGAGAGACCTATAATTCACCCCTCCACTTT
CDR3: CASSYRETYNSPLHF

J: TRBJ2-7
size: .
D: .
V: TRBV5-4
DNA: TGTGCCAGCAGCTTCCGACAGGAGAGCTCCTACGAGCAGTACTTC
CDR3: CASSFRQESSYEQYF

J: TRBJ2-7
size: few
D: .
V: TRBV5-1
DNA: TGCGCCAGCAGCATGATAGGACAGTCAATACCCTACGAGCAGTACTTC
CDR3: CASSMIGQSIPYEQYF

J: TRBJ1-1
size: .
D: .
V: TRBV9
DNA: TGTGCCAGCAGCGTACGTCCCGGGGAGGGCACTGAAGCTTTCTTT
CDR3: CASSVRPGEGTEAFF

J: TRBJ1-5
size: .
D: .
V: TRBV7-9
DNA: TGTGCCAGCAGCTTATCCGGGGGTTGGGCTCAGCCCCAGCATTTT
CDR3: CASSLSGGWAQPQHF

J: TRBJ2-3
size: .
D: .
V: TRBV4-2
DNA: TGTGCCAGCAGCCAAGAATCTCGAAGCTGGCTAGCCACAGATACGCAGTATTTT
CDR3: CASSQESRSWLATDTQYF

J: TRBJ2-7
size: .
D: TRBD1
V: TRBV28
DNA: TGTGCCAGCAGTCCCTACAGGGGGCAACACGAGCAGTACTTC
CDR3: CASSPYRGQHEQYF

J: TRBJ2-5
size: .
D: TRBD2
V: TRBV10-3
DNA: TGTGCCACCAGCGGACTAGCGGGGGGGGAAGAGACCCAGTACTTC
CDR3: CATSGLAGGEETQYF

J: TRBJ2-1
size: .
D: TRBD2
V: TRBV30
DNA: TGTGCCTGGATGTTGGGGGGGAGTTCCTACAATGAGCAGTTCTTC
CDR3: CAWMLGGSSYNEQFF

J: TRBJ2-1
size: .
D: TRBD2
V: TRBV11-2
DNA: TGTGCCAGCAGCTTAAAAGCGGGGGGGCCGAATGAGCAGTTCTTC
CDR3: CASSLKAGGPNEQFF

J: TRBJ2-1
size: .
D: TRBD2
V: TRBV3-1/TRBV3-2
DNA: TGTGCCAGCAGCCATACCGGGACTAGCGGGGGGAACTACAATGAGCAGTTCTTC
CDR3: CASSHTGTSGGNYNEQFF

J: TRBJ1-5
size: .
D: .
V: TRBV6-5
DNA: TGTGCCAGCAGTACAACAGGGAACAATCAGCCCCAGCATTTT
CDR3: CASSTTGNNQPQHF

J: TRBJ1-2
size: .
D: .
V: TRBV5-1
DNA: TGCGCCAGCAGCCCGGAAGCGGTTAACTATGGCTACACCTTC
CDR3: CASSPEAVNYGYTF

J: TRBJ2-5
size: .
D: .
V: TRBV6-5
DNA: TGTGCCAGCAGCCCGTTCCAGGGCCCTAGGGCCCAGTACTTC
CDR3: CASSPFQGPRAQYF

J: TRBJ2-1
size: .
D: .
V: TRBV5-1
DNA: TGCGCCAGCAGCTTTTCGACGGAGGTGCAGTTCTTC
CDR3: CASSFSTEVQFF